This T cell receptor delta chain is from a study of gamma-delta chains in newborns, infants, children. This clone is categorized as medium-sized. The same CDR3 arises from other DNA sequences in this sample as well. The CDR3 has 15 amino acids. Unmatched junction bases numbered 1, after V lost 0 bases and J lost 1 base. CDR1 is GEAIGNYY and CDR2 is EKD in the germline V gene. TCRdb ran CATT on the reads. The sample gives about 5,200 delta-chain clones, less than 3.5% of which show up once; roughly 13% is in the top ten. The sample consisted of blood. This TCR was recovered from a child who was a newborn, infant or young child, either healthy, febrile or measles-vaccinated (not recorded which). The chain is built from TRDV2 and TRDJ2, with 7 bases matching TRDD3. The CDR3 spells CACDTVGDLTAQLFF. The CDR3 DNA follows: TGTGCCTGTGACACCGTGGGGGATTTGACAGCACAACTCTTCTTT.